This entry is about one TCR beta chain. The sample is drawn from a study of blood T cell repertoires in COVID-19. Study information: Specimens from acute and convalescent COVID-19 originated in the United States, Italy and Spain.

As processed by the authors: Researchers report that nucleated cell counts were estimated from reference gene primer amplification. Only in-frame clones appear in the TCRdb table, and some are missing; sequencing was by immunoSEQ multiplex PCR. For V, J and clone size, that table is used; D and trimming come from the DNA. The sample holds around 81,000 clones, approximately 83% seen once. The sequenced material came from peripheral blood. The receptor comes from a man older than 75 with acute or convalescent COVID-19.

The CDR3: CATRDWSNQPQHF. CDR3 sequence (DNA): TGTGCCACCAGGGACTGGAGCAATCAGCCCCAGCATTTT. The V gene is TRBV19, the J gene TRBJ1-5, with a weak D call TRBD1 (5 bases). Germline CDR1 LNHDA, CDR2 SQIVND (reference sequence). Deletions cut 10 bases from V and 1 base from J, with 11 bases between. This CDR3 is 13 amino acids long. Full variable domain (rest looked up from reference TRBV19 and TRBJ1-5): DGGITQSPKYLFRKEGQNVTLSCEQNLNHDAMYWYRQDPGQGLRLIYYSQIVNDFQKGDIAEGYSVSREKKESFPLTVTSAQKNPTAFYLCATRDWSNQPQHFGDGTRLSIL.